This TCR beta chain was found in a study of shared clonotypes between healthy human individuals. Overall study: Participating donors consisted of a couple of women and a few men aged 18 to 49. CD4 naive and memory got three plates each, CD8 naive two, CD8 memory one. General observations from the study: Naive subsets usually exceeded memory subsets in estimated richness. Rarefaction analysis demonstrated incomplete sorted-subset sequencing notwithstanding large depth.

A word on this clone: The antigen is unknown.

Naivety among CD8 cells was defined by CD45RO negativity and positive CCR7 selection, thereby excluding terminally differentiated effector memory CD45RA+ cells. Some clones are missing from TCRdb's copy, which holds only in-frame ones; the method was immunoSEQ multiplex PCR. The sample lists just over 2,000,000 clones; about 95% were seen once. This CDR3 region has 14 residues. Germline V CDR1 and CDR2: LNHDA, SQIVND (reference sequence). The V and J ends lost 7 bases and 2 bases respectively, with 12 bases between them. The chain is built from TRBV19 and TRBJ1-3; tentative D call: TRBD1 (6 bases). Sequences were obtained from naive CD8+ T cells sorted from blood. The TCR comes from a man aged 18 to 35 in good health. The CDR3 sequence is CASMDRTAGNTIYF. For the CDR3, the DNA is TGTGCCAGTATGGACAGAACGGCTGGAAACACCATATATTTT.